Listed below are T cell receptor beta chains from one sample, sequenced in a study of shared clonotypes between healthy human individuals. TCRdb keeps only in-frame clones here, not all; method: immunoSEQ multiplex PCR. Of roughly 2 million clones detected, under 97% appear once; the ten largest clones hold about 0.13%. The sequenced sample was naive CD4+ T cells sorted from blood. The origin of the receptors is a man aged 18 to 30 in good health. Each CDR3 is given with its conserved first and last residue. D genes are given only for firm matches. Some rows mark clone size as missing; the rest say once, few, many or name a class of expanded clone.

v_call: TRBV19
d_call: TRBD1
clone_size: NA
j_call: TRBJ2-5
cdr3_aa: CASRTGKETQYF
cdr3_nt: TGTGCCAGTAGGACAGGGAAAGAGACCCAGTACTTC

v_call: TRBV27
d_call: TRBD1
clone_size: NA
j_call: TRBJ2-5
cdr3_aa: CASSLLGDRPERTQYF
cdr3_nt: TGTGCCAGCAGTCTCCTAGGGGACAGGCCCGAGAGGACCCAGTACTTC

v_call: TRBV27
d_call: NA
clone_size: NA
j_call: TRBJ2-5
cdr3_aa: CASRETLRETQYF
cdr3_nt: TGTGCCAGCAGAGAGACACTCAGAGAGACCCAGTACTTC

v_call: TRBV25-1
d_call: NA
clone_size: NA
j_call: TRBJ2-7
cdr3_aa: CASSDNRDHILYEQYF
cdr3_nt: TGTGCCAGCAGTGATAACCGGGACCACATATTGTACGAGCAGTACTTC

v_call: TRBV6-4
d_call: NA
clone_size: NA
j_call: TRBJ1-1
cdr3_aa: CASRRKSIKGTEAFF
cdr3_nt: TGTGCCAGCAGGCGGAAATCAATAAAGGGCACTGAAGCTTTCTTT

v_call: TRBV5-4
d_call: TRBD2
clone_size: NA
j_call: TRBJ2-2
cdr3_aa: CASSTSGSKAGELFF
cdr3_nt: TGTGCCAGCAGCACTAGCGGGAGCAAAGCCGGGGAGCTGTTTTTT

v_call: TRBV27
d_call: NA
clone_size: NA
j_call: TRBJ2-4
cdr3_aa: CASSLESSSRNIQYF
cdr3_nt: TGTGCCAGCAGTTTAGAATCTAGTTCACGGAACATTCAGTACTTC

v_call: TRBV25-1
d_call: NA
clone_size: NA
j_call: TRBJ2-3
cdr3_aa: CASSGDSTDTQYF
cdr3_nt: TGTGCCAGCAGTGGAGATAGCACAGATACGCAGTATTTT

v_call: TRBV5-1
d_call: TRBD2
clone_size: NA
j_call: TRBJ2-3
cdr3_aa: CASSPFGGRDTDTQYF
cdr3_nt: TGCGCCAGCAGCCCCTTCGGCGGGAGAGACACAGATACGCAGTATTTT

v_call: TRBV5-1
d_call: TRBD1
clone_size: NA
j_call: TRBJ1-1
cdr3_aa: CASSSRTGEMNTEAFF
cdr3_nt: TGCGCCAGCAGCTCACGGACAGGAGAAATGAACACTGAAGCTTTCTTT

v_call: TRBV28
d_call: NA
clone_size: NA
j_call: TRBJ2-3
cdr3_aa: CASSFGLAGVGDTQYF
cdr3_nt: TGTGCCAGCAGTTTTGGGCTAGCAGGAGTTGGAGATACGCAGTATTTT

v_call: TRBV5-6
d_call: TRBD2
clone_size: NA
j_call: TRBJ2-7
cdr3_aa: CASSASGLAGNYEQYF
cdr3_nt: TGTGCCAGCAGCGCGTCGGGACTAGCGGGAAACTACGAGCAGTACTTC

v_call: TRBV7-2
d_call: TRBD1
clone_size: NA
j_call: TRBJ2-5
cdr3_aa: CASSSRSRTGEETQYF
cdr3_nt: TGTGCCAGCAGCTCTCGTAGTAGGACAGGGGAAGAGACCCAGTACTTC

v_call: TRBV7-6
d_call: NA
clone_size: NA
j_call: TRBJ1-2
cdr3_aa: CASSFTGTTYF
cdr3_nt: TGTGCCAGCAGCTTTACCGGGACGACTTACTTC

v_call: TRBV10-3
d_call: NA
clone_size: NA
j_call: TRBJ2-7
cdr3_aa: CAISGPGLGWEQYF
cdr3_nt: TGTGCCATCAGTGGTCCGGGACTGGGCTGGGAGCAGTACTTC

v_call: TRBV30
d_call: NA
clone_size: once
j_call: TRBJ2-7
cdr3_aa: CAWNAGAGYEQYF
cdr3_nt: TGTGCCTGGAACGCAGGGGCTGGGTACGAGCAGTACTTC

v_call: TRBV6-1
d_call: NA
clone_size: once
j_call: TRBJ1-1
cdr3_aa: CASSGKQGLNTEAFF
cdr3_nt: TGTGCCAGCAGTGGGAAGCAGGGGTTGAACACTGAAGCTTTCTTT

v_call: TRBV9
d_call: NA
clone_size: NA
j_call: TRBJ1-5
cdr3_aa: CASSEGGEYSNQPQHF
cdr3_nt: TGTGCCAGCAGCGAGGGGGGAGAATATAGCAATCAGCCCCAGCATTTT

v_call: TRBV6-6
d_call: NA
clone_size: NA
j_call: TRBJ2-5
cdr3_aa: CASIETEIGGTQYF
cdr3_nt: TGTGCCAGCATCGAGACCGAGATAGGTGGGACCCAGTACTTC

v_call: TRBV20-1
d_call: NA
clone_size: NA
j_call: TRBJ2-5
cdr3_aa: CSASTETQYF
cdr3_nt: TGCAGTGCTAGCACCGAGACCCAGTACTTC

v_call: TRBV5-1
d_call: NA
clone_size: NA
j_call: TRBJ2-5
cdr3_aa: CASSRGDLQETQYF
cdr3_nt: TGCGCCAGCAGCCGAGGGGACTTGCAAGAGACCCAGTACTTC

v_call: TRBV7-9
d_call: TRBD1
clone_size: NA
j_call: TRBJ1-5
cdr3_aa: CASSTTGGHQPQHF
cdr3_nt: TGTGCCAGCAGCACGACAGGGGGCCATCAGCCCCAGCATTTT

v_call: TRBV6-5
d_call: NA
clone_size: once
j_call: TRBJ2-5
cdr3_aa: CASGRGEETQYF
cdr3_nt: TGTGCCAGCGGCCGGGGTGAAGAGACCCAGTACTTC

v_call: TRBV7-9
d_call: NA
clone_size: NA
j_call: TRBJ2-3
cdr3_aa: CASSLDRLGADTQYF
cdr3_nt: TGTGCCAGCAGCTTAGATCGCCTAGGGGCAGATACGCAGTATTTT